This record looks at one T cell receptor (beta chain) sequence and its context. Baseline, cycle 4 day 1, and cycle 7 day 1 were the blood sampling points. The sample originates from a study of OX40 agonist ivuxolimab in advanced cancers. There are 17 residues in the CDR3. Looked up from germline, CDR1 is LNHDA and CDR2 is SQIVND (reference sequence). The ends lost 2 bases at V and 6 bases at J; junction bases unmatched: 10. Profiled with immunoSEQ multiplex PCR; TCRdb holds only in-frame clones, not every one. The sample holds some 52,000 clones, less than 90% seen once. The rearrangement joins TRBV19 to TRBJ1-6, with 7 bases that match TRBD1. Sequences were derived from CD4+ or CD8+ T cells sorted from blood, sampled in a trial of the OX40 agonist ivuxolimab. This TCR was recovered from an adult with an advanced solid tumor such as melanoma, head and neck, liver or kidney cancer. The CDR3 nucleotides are TGTGCCAGTAGTATAAGAGGAGGGCAGGGGGGTAATTCACCCCTCCACTTT. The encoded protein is CASSIRGGQGGNSPLHF.